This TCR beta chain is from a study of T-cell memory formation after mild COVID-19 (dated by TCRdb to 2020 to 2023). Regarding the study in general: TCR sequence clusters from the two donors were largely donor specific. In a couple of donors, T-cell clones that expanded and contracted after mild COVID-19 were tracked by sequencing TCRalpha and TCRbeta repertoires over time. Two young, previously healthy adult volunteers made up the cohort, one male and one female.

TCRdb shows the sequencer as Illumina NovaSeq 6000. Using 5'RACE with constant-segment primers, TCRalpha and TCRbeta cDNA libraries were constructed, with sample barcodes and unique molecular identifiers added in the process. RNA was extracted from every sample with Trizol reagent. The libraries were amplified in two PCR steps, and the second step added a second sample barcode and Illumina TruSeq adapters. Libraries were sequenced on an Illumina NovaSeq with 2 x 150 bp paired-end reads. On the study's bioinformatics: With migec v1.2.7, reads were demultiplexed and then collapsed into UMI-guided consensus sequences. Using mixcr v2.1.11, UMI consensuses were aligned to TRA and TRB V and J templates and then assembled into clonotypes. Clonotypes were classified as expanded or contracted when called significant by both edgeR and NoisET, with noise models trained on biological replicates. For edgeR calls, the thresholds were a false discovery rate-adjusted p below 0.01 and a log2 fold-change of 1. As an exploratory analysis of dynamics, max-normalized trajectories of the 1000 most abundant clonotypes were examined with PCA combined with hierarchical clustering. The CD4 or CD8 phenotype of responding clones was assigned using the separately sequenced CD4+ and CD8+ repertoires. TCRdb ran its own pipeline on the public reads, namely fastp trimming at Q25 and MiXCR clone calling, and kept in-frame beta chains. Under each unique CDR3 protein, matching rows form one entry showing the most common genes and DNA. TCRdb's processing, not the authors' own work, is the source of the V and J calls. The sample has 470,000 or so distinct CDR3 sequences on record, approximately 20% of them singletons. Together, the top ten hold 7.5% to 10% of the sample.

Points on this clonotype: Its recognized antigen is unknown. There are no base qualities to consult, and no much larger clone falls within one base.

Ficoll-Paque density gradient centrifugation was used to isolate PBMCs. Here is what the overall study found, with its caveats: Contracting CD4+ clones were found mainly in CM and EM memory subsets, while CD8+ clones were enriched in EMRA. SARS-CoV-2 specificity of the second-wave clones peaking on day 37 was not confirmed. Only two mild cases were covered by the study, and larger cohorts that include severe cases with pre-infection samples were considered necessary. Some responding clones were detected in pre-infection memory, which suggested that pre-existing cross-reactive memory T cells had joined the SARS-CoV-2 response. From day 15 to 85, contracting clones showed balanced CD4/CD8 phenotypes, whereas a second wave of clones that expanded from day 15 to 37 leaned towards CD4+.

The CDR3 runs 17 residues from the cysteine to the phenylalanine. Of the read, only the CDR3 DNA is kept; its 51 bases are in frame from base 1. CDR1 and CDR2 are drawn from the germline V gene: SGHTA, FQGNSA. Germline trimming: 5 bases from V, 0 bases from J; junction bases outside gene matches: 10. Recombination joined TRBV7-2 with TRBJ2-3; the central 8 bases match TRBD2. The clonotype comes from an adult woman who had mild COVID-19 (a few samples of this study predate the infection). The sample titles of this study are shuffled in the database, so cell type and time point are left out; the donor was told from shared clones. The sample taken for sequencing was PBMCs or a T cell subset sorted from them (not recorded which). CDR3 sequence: CASSGLAGILSTDTQYF. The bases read TGTGCCAGCAGCGGCCTAGCGGGCATCTTAAGCACAGATACGCAGTATTTT.